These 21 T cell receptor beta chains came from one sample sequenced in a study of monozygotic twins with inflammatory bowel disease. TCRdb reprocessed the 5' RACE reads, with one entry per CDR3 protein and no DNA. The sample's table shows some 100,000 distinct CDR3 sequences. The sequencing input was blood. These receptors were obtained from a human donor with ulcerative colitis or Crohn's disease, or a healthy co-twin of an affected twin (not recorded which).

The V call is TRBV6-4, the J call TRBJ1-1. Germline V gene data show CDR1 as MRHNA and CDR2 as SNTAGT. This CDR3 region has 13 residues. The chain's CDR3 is CASSDWPNTEAFF.

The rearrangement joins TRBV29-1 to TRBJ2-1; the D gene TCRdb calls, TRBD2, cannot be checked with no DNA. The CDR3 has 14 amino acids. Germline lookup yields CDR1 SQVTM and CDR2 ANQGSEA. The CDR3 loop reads CSVEAPSGGNEQFF.

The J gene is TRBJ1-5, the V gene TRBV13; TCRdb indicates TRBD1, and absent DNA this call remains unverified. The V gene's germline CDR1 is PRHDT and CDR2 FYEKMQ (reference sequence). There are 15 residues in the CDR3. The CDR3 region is CASSRDREGNQPQHF.

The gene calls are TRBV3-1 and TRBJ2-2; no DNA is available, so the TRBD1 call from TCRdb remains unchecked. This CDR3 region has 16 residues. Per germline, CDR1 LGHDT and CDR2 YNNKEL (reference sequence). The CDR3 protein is CASSLGGGQNTGELFF. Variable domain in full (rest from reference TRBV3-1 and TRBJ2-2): DTAVSQTPKYLVTQMGNDKSIKCEQNLGHDTMYWYKQDSKKFLKIMFSYNNKELIINETVPNRFSPKSPDKAHLNLHINSLELGDSAVYFCASSLGGGQNTGELFFGEGSRLTVL.

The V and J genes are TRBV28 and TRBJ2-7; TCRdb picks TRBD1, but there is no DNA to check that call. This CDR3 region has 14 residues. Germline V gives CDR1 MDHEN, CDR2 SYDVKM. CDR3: CASGAQRGGRLKYF.

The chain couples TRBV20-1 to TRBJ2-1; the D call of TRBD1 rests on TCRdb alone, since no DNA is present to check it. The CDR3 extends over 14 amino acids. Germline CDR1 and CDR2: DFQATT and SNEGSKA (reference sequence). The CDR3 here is CSARGWRDLYEQFF.

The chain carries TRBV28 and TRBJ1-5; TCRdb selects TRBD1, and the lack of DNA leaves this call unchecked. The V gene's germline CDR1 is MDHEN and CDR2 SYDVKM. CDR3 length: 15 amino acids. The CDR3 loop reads CASSLRSGYNQPQHF. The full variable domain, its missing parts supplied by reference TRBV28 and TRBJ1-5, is DVKVTQSSRYLVKRTGEKVFLECVQDMDHENMFWYRQDPGLGLRLIYFSYDVKMKEKGDIPEGYSVSREKKERFSLILESASTNQTSMYLCASSLRSGYNQPQHFGDGTRLSIL.

CDR3 sequence: CASSPMGGRLATEAFF. V and J are TRBV7-9 and TRBJ1-1; TCRdb's D call of TRBD1 is untestable without DNA. This CDR3 is built from 16 residues. Germline V gene data show CDR1 as SEHNR and CDR2 as FQNEAQ (reference sequence). The variable domain in full, completed from reference TRBV7-9 and TRBJ1-1, reads DTGVSQNPRHKITKRGQNVTFRCDPISEHNRLYWYRQTLGQGPEFLTYFQNEAQLEKSRLLSDRFSAERPKGSFSTLEIQRTEQGDSAMYLCASSPMGGRLATEAFFGQGTRLTVV.

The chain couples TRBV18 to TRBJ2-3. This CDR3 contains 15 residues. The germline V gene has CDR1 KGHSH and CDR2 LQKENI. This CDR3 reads CASSPPRASTDTQYF.

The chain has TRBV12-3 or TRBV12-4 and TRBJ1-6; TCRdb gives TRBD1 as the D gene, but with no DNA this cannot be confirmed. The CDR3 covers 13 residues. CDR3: CASTPFGGAPLHF.

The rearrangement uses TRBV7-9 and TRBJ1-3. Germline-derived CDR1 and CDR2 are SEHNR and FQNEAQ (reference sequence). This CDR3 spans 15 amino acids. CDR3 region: CASSGGTDSGNTIYF. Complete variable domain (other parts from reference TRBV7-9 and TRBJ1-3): DTGVSQNPRHKITKRGQNVTFRCDPISEHNRLYWYRQTLGQGPEFLTYFQNEAQLEKSRLLSDRFSAERPKGSFSTLEIQRTEQGDSAMYLCASSGGTDSGNTIYFGEGSWLTVV.

The CDR3 protein is CASSLPTGTENSPLHF. V is TRBV5-6 and J is TRBJ1-6; TCRdb's D call, TRBD1, is unchecked because there is no DNA. Germline CDR1 is SGHDT and CDR2 is YYEEEE. This CDR3 has 16 residues.

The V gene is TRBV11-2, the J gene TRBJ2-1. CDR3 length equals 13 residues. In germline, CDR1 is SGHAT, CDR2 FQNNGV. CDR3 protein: CATSASSYNEQFF.

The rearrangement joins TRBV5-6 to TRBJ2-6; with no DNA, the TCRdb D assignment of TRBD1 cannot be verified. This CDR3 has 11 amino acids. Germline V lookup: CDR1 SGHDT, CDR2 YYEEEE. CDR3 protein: CASSVDRVETF.

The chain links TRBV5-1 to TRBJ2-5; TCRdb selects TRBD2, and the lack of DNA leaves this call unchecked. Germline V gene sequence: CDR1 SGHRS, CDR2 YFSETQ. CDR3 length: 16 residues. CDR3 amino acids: CASSLEGVRAGETQYF.

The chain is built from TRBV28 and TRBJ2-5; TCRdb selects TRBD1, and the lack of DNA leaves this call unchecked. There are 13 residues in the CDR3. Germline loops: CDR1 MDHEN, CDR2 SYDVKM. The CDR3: CASSRRDRETQYF. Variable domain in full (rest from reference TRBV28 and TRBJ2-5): DVKVTQSSRYLVKRTGEKVFLECVQDMDHENMFWYRQDPGLGLRLIYFSYDVKMKEKGDIPEGYSVSREKKERFSLILESASTNQTSMYLCASSRRDRETQYFGPGTRLLVL.

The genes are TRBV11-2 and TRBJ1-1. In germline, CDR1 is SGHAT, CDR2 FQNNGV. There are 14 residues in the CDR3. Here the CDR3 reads CASSSGLWNTEAFF.

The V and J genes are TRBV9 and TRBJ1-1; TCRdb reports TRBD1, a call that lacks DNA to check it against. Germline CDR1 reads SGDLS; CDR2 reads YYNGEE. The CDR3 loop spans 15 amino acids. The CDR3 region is CASSAGLGMNTEAFF. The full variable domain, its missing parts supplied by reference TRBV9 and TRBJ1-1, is DSGVTQTPKHLITATGQRVTLRCSPRSGDLSVYWYQQSLDQGLQFLIQYYNGEERAKGNILERFSAQQFPDLHSELNLSSLELGDSALYFCASSAGLGMNTEAFFGQGTRLTVV.

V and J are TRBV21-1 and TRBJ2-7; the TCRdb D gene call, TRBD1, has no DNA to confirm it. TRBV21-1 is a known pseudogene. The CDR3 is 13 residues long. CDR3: CASSLNRGNEQYF.

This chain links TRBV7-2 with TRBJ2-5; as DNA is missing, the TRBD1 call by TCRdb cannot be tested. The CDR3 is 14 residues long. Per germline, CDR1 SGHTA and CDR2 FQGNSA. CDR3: CASSFNQGQETQYF. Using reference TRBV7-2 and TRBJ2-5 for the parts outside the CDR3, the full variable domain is GAGVSQSPSNKVTEKGKDVELRCDPISGHTALYWYRQSLGQGLEFLIYFQGNSAPDKSGLPSDRFSAERTGGSVSTLTIQRTQQEDSAVYLCASSFNQGQETQYFGPGTRLLVL.

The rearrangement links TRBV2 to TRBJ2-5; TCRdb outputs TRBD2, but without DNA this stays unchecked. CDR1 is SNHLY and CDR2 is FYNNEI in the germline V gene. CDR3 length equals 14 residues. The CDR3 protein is CASRVLALQETQYF.